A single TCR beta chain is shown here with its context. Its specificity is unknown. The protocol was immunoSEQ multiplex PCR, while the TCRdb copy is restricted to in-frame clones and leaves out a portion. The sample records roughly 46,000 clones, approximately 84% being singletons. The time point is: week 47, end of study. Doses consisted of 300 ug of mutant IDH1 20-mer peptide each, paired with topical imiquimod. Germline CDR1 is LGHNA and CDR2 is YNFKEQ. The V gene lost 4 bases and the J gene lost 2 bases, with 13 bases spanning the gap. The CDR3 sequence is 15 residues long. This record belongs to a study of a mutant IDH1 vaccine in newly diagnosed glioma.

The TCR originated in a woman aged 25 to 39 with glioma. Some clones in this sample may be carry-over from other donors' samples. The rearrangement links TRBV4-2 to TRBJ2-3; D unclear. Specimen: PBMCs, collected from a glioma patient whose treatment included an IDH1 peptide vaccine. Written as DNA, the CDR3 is TGTGCCAGCAGCCCACACACGGACCTCACAGATACGCAGTATTTT. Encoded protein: CASSPHTDLTDTQYF.